The 3 T cell receptor beta chains reported below all come from one sample, sequenced in a study of shared clonotypes between healthy human individuals. This table comes from immunoSEQ multiplex PCR, and its TCRdb copy is limited to in-frame clones, with some not included. The sample records about 2.1 million clones, about 93% being singletons. Terminally differentiated effector memory CD45RA+ cells were excluded by CCR7 positive selection of CD45RO-negative cells. Sequenced material: naive CD8+ T cells from PBMCs. These receptors all stem from a man between 18 and 29 years old in good health. Some clones in this sample may be carry-over from other donors' samples.

The chain joins TRBV27 to TRBJ2-7; D remains ambiguous. The germline V and J ends were trimmed by 5 bases and 2 bases, with 10 bases remaining between them. The CDR3 is 13 residues long. CDR1 is MNHEY and CDR2 is SMNVEV in the germline V gene (reference sequence). CDR3 in DNA: TGTGCCAGCAGTCATGGAGTGACCTACGAGCAGTACTTC. Amino acid sequence: CASSHGVTYEQYF.

This chain links TRBV27 with TRBJ1-2; 9 bases match TRBD1. The CDR3 is 13 amino acids. Germline V lookup: CDR1 MNHEY, CDR2 SMNVEV (reference sequence). Unmatched junction bases numbered 7, after V lost 8 bases and J lost 6 bases. The CDR3 protein is CASAPGTGHGYTF. The DNA for the CDR3 is TGTGCCAGCGCCCCCGGGACAGGGCATGGCTACACCTTC.

The chain joins TRBV5-1 to TRBJ2-3; D perhaps matches TRBD1 (6 bases). Germline CDR1 and CDR2: SGHRS and YFSETQ. The ends were cut back, 4 bases at V and 1 base at J, with 19 bases in the middle. CDR3 length: 17 amino acids. In DNA form, the CDR3 reads TGCGCCAGCAGCGGCCTTGGGTGGGGGCTCGGCACAGATACGCAGTATTTT. Protein product: CASSGLGWGLGTDTQYF.